These T cell receptor beta chains were read from a single sample in a study of blood T cell repertoires in COVID-19. Profiled with immunoSEQ multiplex PCR; TCRdb holds only in-frame clones, not every one. This repertoire shows about 78,000 clones, around four fifths found once; its top ten account for over 9.5%. The sample comprised peripheral blood. Receptors were obtained from a human donor in a cohort sampled during active COVID-19. Both conserved end residues are part of each CDR3. A D gene is named only where the DNA matches it firmly. Clone size appears in some rows only: once, few, many, or a class for an expanded clone.

- | TRBJ1-6 | TRBV19 | - | CASSIRTAENSPLHF | TGTGCCAGTAGTATAAGGACAGCTGAAAATTCACCCCTCCACTTT
- | TRBJ2-6 | TRBV5-1 | - | CASSPQFSGANVLTF | TGCGCCAGCAGTCCCCAGTTCTCTGGGGCCAACGTCCTGACTTTC
- | TRBJ2-1 | TRBV7-3 | TRBD2 | CASSLTTSGGYNEQFF | TGTGCCAGCAGCTTAACAACTAGCGGGGGGTACAATGAGCAGTTCTTC
few | TRBJ2-7 | TRBV28 | - | CASSLGTLPYEQYF | TGTGCCAGCAGTTTAGGGACTCTCCCCTACGAGCAGTACTTC
- | TRBJ1-3 | TRBV5-6 | - | CASSSGEKGNTIYF | TGTGCCAGCAGCTCAGGGGAAAAAGGAAACACCATATATTTT
- | TRBJ2-7 | TRBV11-2 | TRBD1 | CASSLGGQIFYEQYF | TGTGCCAGCAGCTTAGGGGGACAGATATTCTACGAGCAGTACTTC
few | TRBJ2-1 | TRBV4-1 | - | CASSQAYGYNEQFF | TGCGCCAGCAGCCAAGCGTACGGGTACAATGAGCAGTTCTTC
- | TRBJ2-5 | TRBV30 | TRBD2 | CAWSVLGTSGQETQYF | TGTGCCTGGAGTGTCCTTGGGACTAGCGGACAAGAGACCCAGTACTTC
- | TRBJ2-7 | TRBV4-1 | - | CASSQGQGYPYEQYF | TGCGCCAGCAGCCAAGGGCAGGGTTATCCTTACGAGCAGTACTTC
- | TRBJ1-3 | TRBV6-2/TRBV6-3 | - | CASSPDGSWVRGSGNTIYF | TGTGCCAGCAGCCCTGATGGCAGTTGGGTCCGAGGATCTGGAAACACCATATATTTT
- | TRBJ1-1 | TRBV5-1 | - | CASSSQFSNTEAFF | TGCGCCAGCAGCTCCCAATTTTCCAACACTGAAGCTTTCTTT
- | TRBJ1-2 | TRBV7-2 | - | CASSLGGPSRGGYTF | TGTGCCAGCAGCTTAGGGGGGCCGTCACGTGGCGGCTACACCTTC
- | TRBJ2-7 | TRBV5-1 | TRBD2 | CASKKLAGESYEQYF | TGCGCCAGCAAAAAGCTAGCGGGGGAATCCTACGAGCAGTACTTC
- | TRBJ2-7 | TRBV30 | - | CAWNFGGANGQYF | TGTGCCTGGAACTTCGGTGGAGCAAACGGGCAGTACTTC
- | TRBJ2-1 | TRBV3-1/TRBV3-2 | - | CASSQDESGGQFF | TGTGCCAGCAGCCAAGATGAGAGCGGTGGGCAGTTCTTC
once | TRBJ2-7 | TRBV5-1 | TRBD2 | CASSLAGLAGYEQYF | TGCGCCAGCAGCTTGGCCGGGCTAGCGGGCTACGAGCAGTACTTC
- | TRBJ2-3 | TRBV5-5 | TRBD2 | CASSLVAGPSTDTQYF | TGTGCCAGCAGCTTGGTAGCGGGCCCTAGCACAGATACGCAGTATTTT
few | TRBJ2-2 | TRBV2 | - | CASSGQMNTGELFF | TGTGCCAGCAGTGGTCAGATGAACACCGGGGAGCTGTTTTTT
- | TRBJ2-7 | TRBV9 | - | CASSVDYRSYEQYF | TGTGCCAGCAGCGTAGACTACAGGTCCTACGAGCAGTACTTC
- | TRBJ2-7 | TRBV5-1 | - | CASSLAWGSYEQYF | TGCGCCAGCAGCTTGGCCTGGGGCTCTTACGAGCAGTACTTC
- | TRBJ2-7 | TRBV2 | - | CASTPTQGLVYEQYF | TGTGCCAGCACCCCCACGCAGGGACTCGTCTACGAGCAGTACTTC
few | TRBJ2-3 | TRBV6-5 | TRBD1 | CASRPRDRLTDTQYF | TGTGCCAGCAGGCCCCGGGACAGGCTCACAGATACGCAGTATTTT
- | TRBJ2-7 | TRBV5-4 | TRBD2 | CASSGTSGASYEQYF | TGTGCCAGCAGCGGGACTAGCGGGGCCTCCTACGAGCAGTACTTC
once | TRBJ2-4 | TRBV20-1 | - | CSASPLIAKNIQYF | TGCAGTGCTAGTCCCTTAATAGCCAAAAACATTCAGTACTTC
- | TRBJ1-6 | TRBV27 | - | CASSLYGGPALHF | TGTGCCAGCAGTTTGTACGGGGGTCCGGCCCTCCACTTT
- | TRBJ1-1 | TRBV9 | - | CASSVGLYTEAFF | TGTGCCAGCAGCGTAGGACTGTACACTGAAGCTTTCTTT
- | TRBJ2-1 | TRBV9 | TRBD2 | CASSLGTSGGLEQFF | TGTGCCAGCAGCTTAGGGACTAGCGGGGGGTTGGAGCAGTTCTTC
- | TRBJ1-6 | TRBV6-5 | - | CASSYSGQVANSPLHF | TGTGCCAGCAGTTACTCGGGGCAGGTAGCAAATTCACCCCTCCACTTT
- | TRBJ1-4 | TRBV7-9 | - | CASSLGTRGVATNEKLFF | TGTGCCAGCAGCTTAGGGACAAGGGGTGTGGCAACTAATGAAAAACTGTTTTTT
few | TRBJ2-7 | TRBV19 | TRBD1 | CASSIGTGGYTDEQYF | TGTGCCAGTAGTATCGGGACAGGGGGCTACACGGACGAGCAGTACTTC
- | TRBJ1-1 | TRBV6-5 | TRBD1 | CASRQGAGEAFF | TGTGCCAGCAGACAGGGGGCTGGTGAAGCTTTCTTT
- | TRBJ1-2 | TRBV2 | TRBD1 | CASSGTAQAGYTF | TGTGCCAGCAGCGGGACAGCACAGGCTGGCTACACCTTC
- | TRBJ2-5 | TRBV6-6 | TRBD2 | CASSLGLAGAQETQYF | TGTGCCAGCAGTCTAGGACTAGCGGGGGCCCAAGAGACCCAGTACTTC
- | TRBJ1-2 | TRBV6-5 | - | CASSRDTYGYTF | TGTGCCAGCAGCAGGGACACCTATGGCTACACCTTC
- | TRBJ2-7 | TRBV10-3 | - | CAITGHSSYEQYF | TGTGCCATCACAGGCCACAGCTCCTACGAGCAGTACTTC
- | TRBJ2-1 | TRBV3-1/TRBV3-2 | TRBD1 | CASSQDRDREHLNPYNEQFF | TGTGCCAGCAGCCAAGATCGGGACAGGGAACACCTGAACCCTTACAATGAGCAGTTCTTC
- | TRBJ2-7 | TRBV2 | - | CASRGDFQSSYEQYF | TGTGCCAGCAGGGGGGACTTTCAGAGCTCCTACGAGCAGTACTTC
once | TRBJ2-3 | TRBV5-1 | - | CASSLFTSLSDTQYF | TGCGCCAGCAGCTTGTTTACCTCATTAAGCGATACGCAGTATTTT
- | TRBJ2-7 | TRBV5-3 | - | CARKTYGTLHYEQYF | TGTGCCAGAAAAACTTACGGGACACTTCACTACGAGCAGTACTTC
- | TRBJ2-7 | TRBV5-4 | TRBD2 | CASSPRGGISYEQYF | TGTGCCAGCAGCCCTCGGGGGGGTATCTCCTACGAGCAGTACTTC
- | TRBJ1-2 | TRBV9 | - | CASSVVAGDYGYTF | TGTGCCAGCAGCGTAGTCGCAGGGGACTATGGCTACACCTTC
once | TRBJ1-1 | TRBV4-3 | - | CASSQEVGGRRDTEAFF | TGCGCCAGCAGCCAAGAAGTCGGCGGCCGCCGAGACACTGAAGCTTTCTTT
- | TRBJ1-1 | TRBV6-5 | - | CASTNPQGTEAFF | TGTGCCAGCACCAACCCCCAGGGCACTGAAGCTTTCTTT
- | TRBJ1-2 | TRBV6-6 | TRBD1 | CASSPGDSRTSFLGYTF | TGTGCCAGCAGTCCCGGGGACAGCCGAACTAGCTTCCTTGGCTACACCTTC
- | TRBJ2-7 | TRBV30 | - | CAWTDRPYEQYF | TGTGCCTGGACGGACAGACCCTACGAGCAGTACTTC
- | TRBJ2-1 | TRBV7-9 | - | CASSLSRQNNEQFF | TGTGCCAGCAGCTTATCGCGGCAGAACAATGAGCAGTTCTTC
- | TRBJ2-7 | TRBV27 | - | CASSFDSGYEQYF | TGTGCCAGCAGTTTTGATTCGGGCTACGAGCAGTACTTC
few | TRBJ1-5 | TRBV6-5 | - | CASSIRTPDQPQHF | TGTGCCAGCAGTATCCGGACACCAGATCAGCCCCAGCATTTT
- | TRBJ2-7 | TRBV2 | - | CASSDQGFTYEQYF | TGTGCCAGCAGTGACCAGGGATTCACCTACGAGCAGTACTTC
few | TRBJ2-7 | TRBV4-1 | - | CASSRIRDTEQYF | TGCGCCAGCAGCCGAATTAGGGACACAGAGCAGTACTTC
- | TRBJ2-7 | TRBV6-5 | TRBD2 | CATTRAGGSYEQYF | TGTGCCACGACCAGGGCGGGGGGAAGCTACGAGCAGTACTTC
- | TRBJ2-1 | TRBV9 | TRBD2 | CASSVGGSGGWNEQFF | TGTGCCAGCAGCGTAGGAGGTAGCGGGGGATGGAATGAGCAGTTCTTC
few | TRBJ1-1 | TRBV19 | TRBD1 | CASSSRTGLNTEAFF | TGTGCCAGTAGTTCCAGGACAGGGTTGAACACTGAAGCTTTCTTT
- | TRBJ2-7 | TRBV28 | - | CASRGGRRKTYEQYF | TGTGCCAGCAGGGGGGGACGGAGGAAAACCTACGAGCAGTACTTC
- | TRBJ2-3 | TRBV7-3 | TRBD1 | CASSSTGEDTQYF | TGTGCCAGCAGCTCGACAGGGGAAGATACGCAGTATTTT
- | TRBJ2-3 | TRBV11-2 | - | CASSSARRDFTDTQYF | TGTGCCAGCAGCTCCGCTAGGAGGGACTTCACAGATACGCAGTATTTT
- | TRBJ1-1 | TRBV12-5 | - | CASGRRLGLEDTEAFF | TGTGCTAGTGGCCGAAGGTTAGGTCTAGAGGACACTGAAGCTTTCTTT